The next 21 T cell receptor beta chains were all read from a single sample in a study of shared T cell receptors in the human thymus. Repertoires were generated with immunoSEQ multiplex PCR, while TCRdb's copy carries only in-frame clones and drops some. The sample lists some 400,000 clones; roughly 94% were seen once. The sample comprised thymocytes. The receptors here all came from a human donor.

This sequence joins TRBV9 and TRBJ2-1; 9 bases fit TRBD2. CDR3 length: 16 residues. The J segment lost 6 bases and the V segment lost 4 bases, leaving 11 bases of the junction unmatched. Germline-derived CDR1 and CDR2 are SGDLS and YYNGEE. CDR3 bases: TGTGCCAGCAGCCTACCACCGGGACTAGCTTTCAATGAGCAGTTCTTC. This encodes CASSLPPGLAFNEQFF.

This chain uses TRBV5-4 with TRBJ2-1; the match to TRBD1 covers 7 bases. In germline, CDR1 is SGHNT, CDR2 YYREEE (reference sequence). Germline trimming cut 0 bases from V and 1 base from J; bases unmatched to any gene: 7. The CDR3 length is 17 residues. The CDR3 protein is CASSLGRRGRSYNEQFF. For the CDR3, the DNA is TGTGCCAGCAGCTTGGGGAGAAGGGGGCGGTCCTACAATGAGCAGTTCTTC.

The rearrangement links TRBV5-1 to TRBJ2-3, with 9 bases lining up with TRBD1. V dropped 4 bases and J dropped 0; count of bases not matched to a gene: 3. CDR1 is SGHRS, CDR2 YFSETQ, per germline. The CDR3 length is 15 residues. CDR3 in amino acids: CASSVQGASTDTQYF. The CDR3, as DNA: TGCGCCAGCAGCGTACAGGGGGCGAGCACAGATACGCAGTATTTT.

This clone was observed a single time. V usage is TRBV30 and J usage is TRBJ2-7, with 8 bases matching TRBD1. The CDR3 is 11 residues long. Germline-derived CDR1 and CDR2 are GTSNPN and SVGIG (reference sequence). V dropped 7 bases and J dropped 7; count of bases not matched to a gene: 6. For the CDR3, the DNA is TGTGCCTACCACCGGGACAGGGAGCAGTACTTC. Translated, it gives CAYHRDREQYF.

CDR3 sequence: CASRPQTTGASGNTIYF. CDR3 sequence (DNA): TGTGCCAGCAGACCGCAGACTACAGGGGCCTCTGGAAACACCATATATTTT. The V call is TRBV28, the J call TRBJ1-3; 7 positions agree with TRBD1. The germline V gene encodes CDR1 MDHEN and CDR2 SYDVKM. The CDR3 consists of 17 residues. With V trimmed by 6 bases and J by 0 bases, 11 bases remained unmatched.

This clone has a single count. The gene calls are TRBV28 and TRBJ1-2, with no clear D. V lost 2 bases to trimming and J lost 2 bases, with 12 bases between them. The CDR3 has 15 residues. Looked up from germline, CDR1 is MDHEN and CDR2 is SYDVKM. CDR3 residues: CASSLERAPNYGYTF. CDR3 sequence (DNA): TGTGCCAGCAGTTTAGAGAGGGCTCCCAACTATGGCTACACCTTC.

This clone was recorded once. This chain connects TRBV29-1 to TRBJ2-7, with TRBD1 matching over 10 bases. This CDR3 is 15 amino acids long. V was pared by 6 bases and J by 5 bases, with 13 bases of the junction left unmatched. CDR1 and CDR2 from the germline V gene are SQVTM and ANQGSEA. This chain's CDR3 is CSVPPRTGGINEQYF. The CDR3 nucleotides are TGCAGCGTCCCCCCCCGGACAGGGGGAATTAACGAGCAGTACTTC.

The chain couples TRBV10-3 to TRBJ1-5; 10 nucleotides match TRBD1. CDR1 ENHRY and CDR2 SYGVKD come from the germline V gene. The CDR3 runs 20 residues. The V and J ends lost 6 bases and 0 bases, in that order; junction bases with no gene match: 17. This CDR3 reads CAISPYRPGQGLYSNQPQHF. The CDR3 bases are TGTGCCATCAGCCCTTATCGTCCGGGACAGGGGCTATATAGCAATCAGCCCCAGCATTTT.

The chain carries TRBV11-3 and TRBJ2-1; 9 bases are shared with TRBD2. The CDR3 is 16 residues long. Trimming cost V 4 bases and J 5 bases; bases outside gene matches: 9. Germline CDR1 and CDR2: SGHNT and YENEEA. CDR3 amino acids: CASSSSSSGTHNEQFF. The CDR3, as DNA: TGTGCCAGCAGCTCGAGTTCTAGCGGGACGCACAATGAGCAGTTCTTC. Full variable domain (remainder filled in from reference TRBV11-3 and TRBJ2-1): EAGVVQSPRYKIIEKKQPVAFWCNPISGHNTLYWYLQNLGQGPELLIRYENEEAVDDSQLPKDRFSAERLKGVDSTLKIQPAELGDSAVYLCASSSSSSGTHNEQFFGPGTRLTVL.

This chain links TRBV4-2 with TRBJ1-1, with 8 nucleotides matching TRBD1. Germline V gene sequence: CDR1 LGHNA, CDR2 YNFKEQ. CDR3 length: 15 amino acids. V was pared by 2 bases and J by 7 bases, with 9 bases of the junction left unmatched. The CDR3 loop is CASSQHRGNTLEAFF. CDR3 DNA sequence: TGTGCCAGCAGCCAACACAGGGGGAACACCCTTGAAGCTTTCTTT.

The V call is TRBV19, the J call TRBJ1-2; 9 nucleotides agree with TRBD1. The CDR3 sequence is 15 residues long. Germline V lookup: CDR1 LNHDA, CDR2 SQIVND (reference sequence). The V segment lost 10 bases and the J segment 2 bases; nucleotides outside the gene matches: 11. The CDR3: CATKSRGQGNYGYTF. The CDR3 DNA sequence: TGTGCCACCAAAAGCAGGGGACAGGGAAACTATGGCTACACCTTC.

This chain uses TRBV28 with TRBJ1-1; tentatively, D is TRBD1 (5 bases). This CDR3 has 14 residues. V gave up 5 bases and J gave up 1 base, with 11 bases separating them. Germline-derived CDR1 and CDR2 are MDHEN and SYDVKM. The CDR3 nucleotides are TGTGCCAGCAGTCGCTATACAGGGAACACTGAAGCTTTCTTT. The encoded protein is CASSRYTGNTEAFF.

The rearrangement joins TRBV6-6 to TRBJ2-3; 10 bases fit TRBD2. The CDR3 is 15 residues long. Germline values: CDR1 MNHNY, CDR2 SVGAGI (reference sequence). With 5 bases clipped from V and 5 bases from J, the junction kept 7 bases outside the gene matches. The CDR3 DNA follows: TGTGCCAGCAGTAACAGTAGCGGGAGGTTAGATACGCAGTATTTT. Its translation is CASSNSSGRLDTQYF.

J is TRBJ2-7 and V is TRBV6-1; 7 bases are shared with TRBD1. The CDR3 totals 14 residues. J was trimmed by 5 bases and V by 6 bases; bases with no gene match: 10. CDR1 and CDR2 from the germline V gene are MNHNS and SASEGT. In DNA, the CDR3 is TGTGCCAGCAGCCGACAGGGTAATAAGAACGAGCAGTACTTC. Protein product: CASSRQGNKNEQYF.

J is TRBJ1-3 and V is TRBV28, with D possibly TRBD1 on 5 matching bases. Between the trimmed V and J ends, which lost 7 bases and 0 bases, there was a span of 16 bases. The CDR3 length is 16 residues. The germline CDR1 and CDR2 sequences are MDHEN and SYDVKM. In nucleotides, the CDR3 is TGTGCCAGCACCGCACAGGAGCCTGTCTCTGGAAACACCATATATTTT. Translation gives CASTAQEPVSGNTIYF. The full variable domain, its missing parts supplied by reference TRBV28 and TRBJ1-3, is DVKVTQSSRYLVKRTGEKVFLECVQDMDHENMFWYRQDPGLGLRLIYFSYDVKMKEKGDIPEGYSVSREKKERFSLILESASTNQTSMYLCASTAQEPVSGNTIYFGEGSWLTVV.

J is TRBJ2-1 and V is TRBV6-6, with 7 bases lining up with TRBD2. Germline lookup yields CDR1 MNHNY and CDR2 SVGAGI (reference sequence). CDR3 length: 15 amino acids. Trimming took 10 bases from V and 3 from J; bases not matched to a gene: 12. CDR3 protein: CATSHPGLYYNEQFF. The CDR3 DNA reads as TGTGCCACCTCACACCCGGGACTATACTACAATGAGCAGTTCTTC.

The chain uses TRBV4-1 and TRBJ2-2; perhaps TRBD2 as D (6 bases). Trimming removed 3 bases at V and 4 bases at J, with 15 bases between. Germline V lookup: CDR1 MGHRA, CDR2 YSYEKL. The CDR3 spans 16 residues. The CDR3 DNA follows: TGCGCCAGCAGCCAGATTGACTGGGAGGTCACCGGGGAGCTGTTTTTT. Translation: CASSQIDWEVTGELFF.

In DNA form, the CDR3 reads TGTGCCAGTAGTATCCCAGGCGGCGAGACCCAGTACTTC. This sequence encodes CASSIPGGETQYF. The chain links TRBV19 to TRBJ2-5; D is unresolved. CDR1 is LNHDA and CDR2 is SQIVND in the germline V gene (reference sequence). The length of the CDR3 is 13 residues. Trimming took off 3 bases at V and 5 bases at J, with 10 bases between the two ends.

This chain links TRBV9 with TRBJ1-5; 8 positions agree with TRBD1. CDR3 size: 15 residues. Germline V gives CDR1 SGDLS, CDR2 YYNGEE. V trimming: 4 bases; J trimming: 1 base; junction bases outside the gene matches: 4. CDR3 DNA sequence: TGTGCCAGCAGCCCAGACAGGGGAAGCAATCAGCCCCAGCATTTT. It translates to CASSPDRGSNQPQHF. Using reference TRBV9 and TRBJ1-5 for the parts outside the CDR3, the full variable domain is DSGVTQTPKHLITATGQRVTLRCSPRSGDLSVYWYQQSLDQGLQFLIQYYNGEERAKGNILERFSAQQFPDLHSELNLSSLELGDSALYFCASSPDRGSNQPQHFGDGTRLSIL.

The V and J genes are TRBV19 and TRBJ1-1; D not resolved. Germline CDR1 and CDR2: LNHDA and SQIVND (reference sequence). Trimming removed 6 bases at V and 1 base at J, with 3 bases between. CDR3 length: 11 amino acids. The CDR3 sequence is CASRKNTEAFF. Written as DNA, the CDR3 is TGTGCCAGTAGAAAGAACACTGAAGCTTTCTTT.

The chain combines TRBV19 with TRBJ1-3, with D maybe TRBD1 (5 bases). The CDR3 runs 14 residues. The V end lost 7 bases, the J end lost 6 bases, and 16 bases lay between the germline ends. The germline gives CDR1 LNHDA, CDR2 SQIVND (reference sequence). In nucleotides, the CDR3 is TGTGCCAGTACTCCTAGGGGCATGGTAAACACCATATATTTT. This encodes CASTPRGMVNTIYF.